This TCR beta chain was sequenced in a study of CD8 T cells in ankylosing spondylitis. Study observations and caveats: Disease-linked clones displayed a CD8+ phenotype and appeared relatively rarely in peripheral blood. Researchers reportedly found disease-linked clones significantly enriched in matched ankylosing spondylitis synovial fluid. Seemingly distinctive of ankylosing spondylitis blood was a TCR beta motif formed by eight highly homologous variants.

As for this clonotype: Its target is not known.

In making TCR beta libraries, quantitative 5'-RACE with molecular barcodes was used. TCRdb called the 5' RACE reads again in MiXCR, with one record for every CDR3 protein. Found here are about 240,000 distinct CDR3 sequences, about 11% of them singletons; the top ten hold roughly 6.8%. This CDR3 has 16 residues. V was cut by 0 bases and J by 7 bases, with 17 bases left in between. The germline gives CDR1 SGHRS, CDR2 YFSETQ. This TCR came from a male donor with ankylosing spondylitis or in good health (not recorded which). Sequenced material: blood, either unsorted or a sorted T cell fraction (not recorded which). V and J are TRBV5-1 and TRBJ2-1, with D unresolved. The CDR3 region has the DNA TGCGCCAGCAGCTTGGCGCGACTCACTGGAGAGAATGAGCAGTTCTTC. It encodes CASSLARLTGENEQFF. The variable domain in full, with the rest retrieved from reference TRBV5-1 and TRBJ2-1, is KAGVTQTPRYLIKTRGQQVTLSCSPISGHRSVSWYQQTPGQGLQFLFEYFSETQRNKGNFPGRFSGRQFSNSRSEMNVSTLELGDSALYLCASSLARLTGENEQFFGPGTRLTVL.